This T cell receptor (beta chain) was recorded in a study of blood T cell repertoires in COVID-19. For the study at large: The samples span acute and convalescent COVID-19 from the United States, Italy and Spain. PBMCs, B-cell-depleted T cells, or T cells provided the cDNA or gDNA that made up the material.

Original processing notes: Cell counts per sample came from amplifying reference gene primers. Measured with immunoSEQ multiplex PCR; TCRdb has only the in-frame clones, and not every one. The V and J calls and clone size are taken from that table; D and trimming were inferred from the DNA. The sample consists of about 300,000 clones, around nine tenths of them appearing once. This receptor was identified in a man aged 35 to 55 with acute or convalescent COVID-19. Material: peripheral blood.

The CDR3 here is CASSSTDTQYF. DNA for the CDR3: TGTGCCAGCAGTTCTACAGATACGCAGTATTTT. The V and J genes are TRBV2 and TRBJ2-3; no firm D call. V lost 5 bases, J lost 3 bases, and 3 bases lay in between. There are 11 residues in the CDR3. The V gene's germline CDR1 is SNHLY and CDR2 FYNNEI. The full variable domain, in which reference TRBV2 and TRBJ2-3 provide the parts outside the CDR3, is EPEVTQTPSHQVTQMGQEVILRCVPISNHLYFYWYRQILGQKVEFLVSFYNNEISEKSEIFDDQFSVERPDGSNFTLKIRSTKLEDSAMYFCASSSTDTQYFGPGTRLTVL.